The next 13 T cell receptor beta chains were all read from a single sample in a study of blood T cell repertoires in COVID-19. Clones were sequenced by immunoSEQ multiplex PCR, and TCRdb holds only the in-frame ones, with some missing. The sample has 88,000 or so clones; roughly 83% are singletons. The sample comprised peripheral blood. The receptors come from a human donor in a cohort sampled during active COVID-19.

J is TRBJ2-1 and V is TRBV18; the D gene is possibly TRBD2 (6 bases). Trimming cost V 3 bases and J 0 bases, with 15 bases left between them. Germline-derived CDR1 and CDR2 are KGHSH and LQKENI. This CDR3 comprises 17 residues. Written as DNA, the CDR3 is TGTGCCAGCTCACCTCTAAGCGGGCCAAGCTCCTACAATGAGCAGTTCTTC. Protein: CASSPLSGPSSYNEQFF.

V and J are TRBV2 and TRBJ2-7; 8 bases agree with TRBD1. J was trimmed by 2 bases and V by 8 bases; bases with no gene match: 2. This CDR3 spans 12 amino acids. The germline V gene encodes CDR1 SNHLY and CDR2 FYNNEI. CDR3 protein: CASQGQAYEQYF. The CDR3 bases are TGTGCCAGCCAGGGACAGGCCTACGAGCAGTACTTC.

V gene TRBV2 combines with J gene TRBJ2-7, with TRBD1 matching over 9 bases. The CDR3 sequence is 15 residues long. Losses at the gene ends were 1 base for V and 3 bases for J; bases not matched to a gene: 4. Germline V lookup: CDR1 SNHLY, CDR2 FYNNEI. CDR3 in DNA: TGTGCCAGCAGTGAAGGACAGGGGGTCTACTACGAGCAGTACTTC. The encoded protein is CASSEGQGVYYEQYF.

This clone was detected once. This chain links TRBV7-8 with TRBJ1-1; TRBD1 matches at 7 bases. This CDR3 is 16 amino acids long. The germline CDR1 and CDR2 sequences are SGHVS and FQNEAQ. V trimming: 5 bases; J trimming: 3 bases; junction bases outside the gene matches: 12. The CDR3, as DNA: TGTGCCAGCAGCCCATACGCGGGACAGAGCTACACTGAAGCTTTCTTT. Amino acid sequence: CASSPYAGQSYTEAFF.

The chain combines TRBV29-1 with TRBJ2-3; 7 bases match TRBD1. V trimming: 6 bases; J trimming: 4 bases; junction bases outside the gene matches: 1. In germline, CDR1 is SQVTM, CDR2 ANQGSEA. The CDR3 is 11 amino acids. CDR3 sequence (DNA): TGCAGCGTAGGACAGGCAGATACGCAGTATTTT. Its translation is CSVGQADTQYF.

The CDR3 bases are TGTGCCAGCAGTTATTCTAACACTGAAGCTTTCTTT. Residues: CASSYSNTEAFF. This chain connects TRBV12-3 or TRBV12-4 to TRBJ1-1; D is uncertain. The V end lost 4 bases, the J end lost 2 bases, and 5 bases lay between the germline ends. This CDR3 comprises 12 residues.

The chain is built from TRBV7-9 and TRBJ2-7; possibly TRBD1 for D (5 bases). The CDR3 runs 14 residues. CDR1 is SEHNR and CDR2 is FQNEAQ in the germline V gene (reference sequence). Between the trimmed V and J ends, which lost 2 bases and 2 bases, there was a span of 10 bases. The CDR3 nucleotides are TGTGCCAGCAGCTTACAGACAGTGGCCTACGAGCAGTACTTC. Amino acids: CASSLQTVAYEQYF.

The J gene is TRBJ2-5, the V gene TRBV5-1, with 7 bases matching TRBD2. The germline V gene encodes CDR1 SGHRS and CDR2 YFSETQ. Trimming at V came to 5 bases and at J to 4 bases, leaving 5 bases not matched to a gene. The CDR3 has 13 residues. CDR3 residues: CASRTGGGETQYF. The CDR3 DNA follows: TGCGCCAGCAGAACGGGAGGCGGAGAGACCCAGTACTTC.

The J gene is TRBJ2-7, the V gene TRBV5-1, with 11 bases identical to TRBD1. The germline V gene encodes CDR1 SGHRS and CDR2 YFSETQ. V was clipped by 7 bases and J by 2 bases; unmatched bases: 2. This CDR3 region has 13 residues. As DNA, the CDR3 is TGCGCCAGCGGGACAGGGGGTGCCTACGAGCAGTACTTC. It is translated as CASGTGGAYEQYF.

This clone was seen a single time. The CDR3 DNA is TGTGCCAGCAGCTCCACAGGGGAAGAGACCCAGTACTTC. Protein: CASSSTGEETQYF. The chain recombines TRBV11-2 with TRBJ2-5; 7 bases fit TRBD1. V lost 4 bases, J lost 3 bases, and 2 bases stayed unmatched. Germline V gives CDR1 SGHAT, CDR2 FQNNGV. The CDR3 totals 13 residues.

In DNA, the CDR3 is TGCGCCAGCAGCCCTGGAGACAGCTACACCGGGGAGCTGTTTTTT. Its protein product is CASSPGDSYTGELFF. The rearrangement joins TRBV5-1 to TRBJ2-2; tentative D call: TRBD1 (5 bases). The CDR3 consists of 15 residues. The germline V and J ends were trimmed by 4 bases and 3 bases, with 13 bases remaining between them. CDR1 is SGHRS, CDR2 YFSETQ, per germline.

The chain recombines TRBV28 with TRBJ2-1; 11 bases map to TRBD2. CDR1 MDHEN and CDR2 SYDVKM come from the germline V gene. The CDR3 is 15 amino acids. The junction had 7 bases not matched to a gene; V was cut back by 6 bases and J by 6 bases. The CDR3 region has the DNA TGTGCCAGCAGGGACATTGGACTAGCGGGCAATGAGCAGTTCTTC. The encoded protein is CASRDIGLAGNEQFF. Supplemented by reference TRBV28 and TRBJ2-1, the full variable domain reads DVKVTQSSRYLVKRTGEKVFLECVQDMDHENMFWYRQDPGLGLRLIYFSYDVKMKEKGDIPEGYSVSREKKERFSLILESASTNQTSMYLCASRDIGLAGNEQFFGPGTRLTVL.

The rearrangement joins TRBV4-1 to TRBJ2-7, with 9 bases identical to TRBD2. Per the germline V gene, CDR1 is MGHRA and CDR2 is YSYEKL. The CDR3 is 17 amino acids. The V segment lost 0 bases and the J segment 4 bases; nucleotides outside the gene matches: 10. The CDR3 region has the DNA TGCGCCAGCAGCCAAGAGTCCGAGCGGGAGGTTTTGTACGAGCAGTACTTC. Encoded protein: CASSQESEREVLYEQYF.